The 9 T cell receptor beta chains reported below all come from one sample, sequenced in a study of vaccination effects on CD4 cells after COVID-19. The repertoire was sequenced with immunoSEQ multiplex PCR; TCRdb's copy has only in-frame clones and lacks some. The data contain 20,000 to 30,000 clones, about 75% of them seen just once; the ten biggest clones take up roughly 18%. These receptors are not linked to any known antigen. Antigen-specific CD4+ T cells were expanded (with viral peptide pools) by the ViraFEST assay ahead of sequencing. Scientists isolated CD4+ T cells after a roughly 10-day culture period ended. The person's infection with SARS-CoV-2, confirmed by PCR, took place between March and December 2020. Specimen: CD4+ T cells from PBMCs cultured with SARS-CoV-2 spike peptides, collected before COVID-19 vaccination. Every receptor here comes from a human donor who had a prior SARS-CoV-2 infection.

This chain links TRBV7-3 with TRBJ2-3, with 9 bases fitting TRBD2. The junction had 7 bases not matched to a gene; V was cut back by 0 bases and J by 6 bases. Germline V gives CDR1 SGHTA, CDR2 FQGTGA. This CDR3 has 16 amino acids. The CDR3: CASSLTTAGGPDTQYF. CDR3 coding DNA: TGTGCCAGCAGCTTAACGACGGCGGGAGGGCCCGATACGCAGTATTTT.

This clone occurred a few times. J is TRBJ1-6 and V is TRBV7-2; D is possibly TRBD1 (6 bases). The germline V gene encodes CDR1 SGHTA and CDR2 FQGNSA. Trimming pared 3 bases from V and 9 bases from J, leaving 24 bases between. CDR3 size: 18 residues. The CDR3: CASSFWGGKGVGGSPLHF. The CDR3 bases are TGTGCCAGCAGCTTTTGGGGGGGGAAGGGGGTCGGAGGTTCACCCCTCCACTTT.

There are a few counts of this clone. The genes are TRBV27 and TRBJ2-2; no reliable D call. Germline CDR1 is MNHEY and CDR2 is SMNVEV (reference sequence). V gave up 6 bases and J gave up 1 base, with 12 bases separating them. This CDR3 contains 15 residues. CDR3 in DNA: TGTGCCAGCAGCCAGAGTTTTGGGAACACCGGGGAGCTGTTTTTT. It specifies CASSQSFGNTGELFF.

The chain uses TRBV7-9 and TRBJ1-2, with a weak D call TRBD1 (5 bases). The CDR3 contains 13 residues. CDR1 SEHNR and CDR2 FQNEAQ come from the germline V gene (reference sequence). V lost 7 bases, J lost 5 bases, and 14 bases lay in between. CDR3 sequence reads: CASNRGSGYGYTF. The CDR3 bases are TGTGCCAGCAATCGGGGCAGCGGGTATGGCTACACCTTC.

The V call is TRBV5-1, the J call TRBJ2-1, with 8 bases fitting TRBD2. Looked up from germline, CDR1 is SGHRS and CDR2 is YFSETQ. The CDR3 is 16 amino acids. The trim removed 4 bases at V and 3 bases at J, leaving 9 bases unmatched. CDR3 sequence reads: CASSPGGAGGYNEQFF. The CDR3 coding sequence is TGCGCCAGCAGCCCCGGCGGGGCGGGAGGCTACAATGAGCAGTTCTTC.

The chain joins TRBV2 to TRBJ2-7, with 9 nucleotides matching TRBD2. The junction had 3 bases not matched to a gene; V was cut back by 6 bases and J by 0 bases. The CDR3 sequence is 14 residues long. CDR1 is SNHLY and CDR2 is FYNNEI in the germline V gene. The CDR3 sequence is CASRSSGSSYEQYF. The CDR3 DNA follows: TGTGCCAGCAGGAGTAGCGGGAGCTCCTACGAGCAGTACTTC.

The chain links TRBV27 to TRBJ1-6; maybe TRBD1 (6 bases). The V end lost 3 bases, the J end lost 6 bases, and 12 bases lay between the germline ends. The CDR3 length is 15 residues. The germline gives CDR1 MNHEY, CDR2 SMNVEV (reference sequence). This chain's CDR3 is CASSLGQGFNSPLHF. The CDR3 DNA reads as TGTGCCAGCAGTTTGGGACAAGGTTTTAATTCACCCCTCCACTTT.

This clone was recorded at least ten times. The chain joins TRBV4-1 to TRBJ1-2; a weak D match, TRBD1 (5 bases). The germline gives CDR1 MGHRA, CDR2 YSYEKL. Trimming pared 5 bases from V and 6 bases from J, leaving 16 bases between. This CDR3 comprises 14 residues. As DNA, the CDR3 is TGCGCCAGCAGCACAATGGCAGGGTATAATGGCTACACCTTC. Translated: CASSTMAGYNGYTF.

This rearrangement joins TRBV3-1 (or the pseudogene TRBV3-2) to TRBJ2-2; D remains ambiguous. Per the germline V gene, CDR1 is LGHDT and CDR2 is YNNKEL (reference sequence). This CDR3 is 14 amino acids long. V gave up 5 bases and J gave up 1 base, with 8 bases separating them. CDR3 amino acids: CASSWLGNTGELFF. Written as DNA, the CDR3 is TGTGCCAGCAGCTGGTTAGGGAACACCGGGGAGCTGTTTTTT.